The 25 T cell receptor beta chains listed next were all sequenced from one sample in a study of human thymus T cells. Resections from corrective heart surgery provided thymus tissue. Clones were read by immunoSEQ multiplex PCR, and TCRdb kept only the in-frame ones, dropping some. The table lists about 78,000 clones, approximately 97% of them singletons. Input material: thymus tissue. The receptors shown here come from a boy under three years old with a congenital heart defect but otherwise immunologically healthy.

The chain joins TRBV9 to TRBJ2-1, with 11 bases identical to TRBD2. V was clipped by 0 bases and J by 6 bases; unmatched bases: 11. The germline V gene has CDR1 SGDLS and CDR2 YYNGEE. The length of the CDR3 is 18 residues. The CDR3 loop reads CASSVEGDSGRAGNEQFF. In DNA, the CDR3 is TGTGCCAGCAGCGTAGAAGGGGATAGCGGGAGGGCCGGCAATGAGCAGTTCTTC. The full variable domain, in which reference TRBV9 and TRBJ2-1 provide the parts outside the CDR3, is DSGVTQTPKHLITATGQRVTLRCSPRSGDLSVYWYQQSLDQGLQFLIQYYNGEERAKGNILERFSAQQFPDLHSELNLSSLELGDSALYFCASSVEGDSGRAGNEQFFGPGTRLTVL.

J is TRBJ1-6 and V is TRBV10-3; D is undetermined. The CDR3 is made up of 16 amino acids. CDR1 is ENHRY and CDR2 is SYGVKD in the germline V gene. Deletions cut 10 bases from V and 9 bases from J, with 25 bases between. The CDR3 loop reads CATQNQRATCSSPLHF. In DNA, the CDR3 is TGTGCCACCCAAAACCAAAGGGCTACGTGTAGTTCACCCCTCCACTTT.

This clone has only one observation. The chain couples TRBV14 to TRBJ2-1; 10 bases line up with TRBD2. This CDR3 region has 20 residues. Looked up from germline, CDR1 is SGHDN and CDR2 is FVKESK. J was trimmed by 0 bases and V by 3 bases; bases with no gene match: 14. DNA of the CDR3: TGTGCCAGCAGCCATGTCCCGGGACTAGCGATCCATAGCTCCTACAATGAGCAGTTCTTC. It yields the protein CASSHVPGLAIHSSYNEQFF.

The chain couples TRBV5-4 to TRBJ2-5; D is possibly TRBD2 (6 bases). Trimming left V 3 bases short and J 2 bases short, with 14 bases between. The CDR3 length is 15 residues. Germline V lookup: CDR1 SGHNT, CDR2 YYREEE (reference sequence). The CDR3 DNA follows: TGTGCCAGCAGCTCCACGGCTAGCGCACAAGAGACCCAGTACTTC. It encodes CASSSTASAQETQYF.

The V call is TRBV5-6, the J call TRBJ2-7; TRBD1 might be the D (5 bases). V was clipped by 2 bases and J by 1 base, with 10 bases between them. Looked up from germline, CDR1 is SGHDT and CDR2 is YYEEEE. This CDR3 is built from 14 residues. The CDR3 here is CASSFTGSSYEQYF. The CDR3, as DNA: TGTGCCAGCAGCTTCACAGGTTCTTCCTACGAGCAGTACTTC.

The CDR3 DNA is TGTGCCAGCAGCCAAGGGCGGTGGGGGGCCCACGAGCAGTACTTC. Translated, it gives CASSQGRWGAHEQYF. The V gene is TRBV14, the J gene TRBJ2-7; possibly TRBD1 or TRBD2 for D (6 bases each). This CDR3 has 15 residues. V was pared by 1 base and J by 5 bases, with 15 bases between. Per germline, CDR1 SGHDN and CDR2 FVKESK.

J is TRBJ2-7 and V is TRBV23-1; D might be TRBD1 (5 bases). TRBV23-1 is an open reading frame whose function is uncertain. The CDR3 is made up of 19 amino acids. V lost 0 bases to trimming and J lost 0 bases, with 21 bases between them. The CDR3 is CASSQSETVGLFGSYEQYF. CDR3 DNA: TGCGCCAGCAGTCAATCGGAGACAGTGGGCTTATTCGGCTCCTACGAGCAGTACTTC.

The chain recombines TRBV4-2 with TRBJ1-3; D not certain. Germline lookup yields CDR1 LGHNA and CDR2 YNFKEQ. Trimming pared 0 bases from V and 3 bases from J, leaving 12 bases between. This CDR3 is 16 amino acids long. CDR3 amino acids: CASSQEVNVFGNTIYF. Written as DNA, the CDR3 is TGTGCCAGCAGCCAAGAAGTGAACGTGTTTGGAAACACCATATATTTT.

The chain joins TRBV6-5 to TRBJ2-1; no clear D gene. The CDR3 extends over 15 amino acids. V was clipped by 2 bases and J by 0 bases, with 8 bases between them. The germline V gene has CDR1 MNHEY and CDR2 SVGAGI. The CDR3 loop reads CASSYQISSYNEQFF. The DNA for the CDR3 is TGTGCCAGCAGTTACCAAATCAGCTCCTACAATGAGCAGTTCTTC.

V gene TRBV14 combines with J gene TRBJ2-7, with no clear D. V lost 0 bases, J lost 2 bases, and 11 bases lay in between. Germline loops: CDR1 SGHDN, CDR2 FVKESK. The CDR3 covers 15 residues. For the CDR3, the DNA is TGTGCCAGCAGCCAAGATTTGGGATCGCCCTACGAGCAGTACTTC. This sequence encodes CASSQDLGSPYEQYF. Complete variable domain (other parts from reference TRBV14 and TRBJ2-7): EAGVTQFPSHSVIEKGQTVTLRCDPISGHDNLYWYRRVMGKEIKFLLHFVKESKQDESGMPNNRFLAERTGGTYSTLKVQPAELEDSGVYFCASSQDLGSPYEQYFGPGTRLTVT.

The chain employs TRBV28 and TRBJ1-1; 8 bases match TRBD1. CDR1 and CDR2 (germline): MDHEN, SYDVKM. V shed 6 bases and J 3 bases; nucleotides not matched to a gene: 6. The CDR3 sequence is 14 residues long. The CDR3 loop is CASRVRGPDTEAFF. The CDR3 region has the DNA TGTGCCAGCAGAGTCAGGGGGCCAGACACTGAAGCTTTCTTT.

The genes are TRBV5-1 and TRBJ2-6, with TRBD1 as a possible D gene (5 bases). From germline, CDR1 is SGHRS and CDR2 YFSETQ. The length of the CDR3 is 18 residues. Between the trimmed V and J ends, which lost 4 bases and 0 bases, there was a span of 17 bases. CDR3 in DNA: TGCGCCAGCAGCCTTACAGGCGCCGCCCTCTCTGGGGCCAACGTCCTGACTTTC. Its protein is CASSLTGAALSGANVLTF.

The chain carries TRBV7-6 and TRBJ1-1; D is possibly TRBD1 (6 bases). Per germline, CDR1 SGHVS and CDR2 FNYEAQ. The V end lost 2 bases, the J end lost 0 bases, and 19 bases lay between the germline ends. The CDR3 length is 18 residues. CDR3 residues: CASSLSFWGRGMNTEAFF. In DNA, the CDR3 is TGTGCCAGCAGCTTATCATTTTGGGGGCGGGGTATGAACACTGAAGCTTTCTTT.

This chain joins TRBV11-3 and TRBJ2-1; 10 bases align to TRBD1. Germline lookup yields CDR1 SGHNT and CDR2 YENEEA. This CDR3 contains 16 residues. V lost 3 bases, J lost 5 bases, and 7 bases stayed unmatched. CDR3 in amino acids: CASSFGQGEGDNEQFF. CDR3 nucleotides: TGTGCCAGCAGCTTCGGACAGGGGGAAGGAGACAATGAGCAGTTCTTC.

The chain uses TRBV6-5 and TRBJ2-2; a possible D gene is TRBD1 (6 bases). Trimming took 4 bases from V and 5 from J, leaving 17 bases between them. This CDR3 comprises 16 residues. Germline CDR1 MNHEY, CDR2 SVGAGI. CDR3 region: CASSWTPGHLTGELFF. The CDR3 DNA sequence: TGTGCCAGCAGTTGGACCCCGGGACACCTAACCGGGGAGCTGTTTTTT.

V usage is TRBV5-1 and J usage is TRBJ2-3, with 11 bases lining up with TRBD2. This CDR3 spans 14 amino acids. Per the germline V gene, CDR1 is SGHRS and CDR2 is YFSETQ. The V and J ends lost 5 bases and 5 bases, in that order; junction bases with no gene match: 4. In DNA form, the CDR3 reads TGCGCCAGCAGTCCACTAGCGGGAGAAGATACGCAGTATTTT. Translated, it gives CASSPLAGEDTQYF.

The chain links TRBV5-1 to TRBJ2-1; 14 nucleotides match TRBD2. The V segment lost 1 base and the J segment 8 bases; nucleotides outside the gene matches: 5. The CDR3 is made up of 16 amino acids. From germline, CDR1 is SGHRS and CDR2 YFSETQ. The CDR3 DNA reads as TGCGCCAGCAGCTTGTTAGGGACTAGCGGGAGCTATGAGCAGTTCTTC. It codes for CASSLLGTSGSYEQFF.

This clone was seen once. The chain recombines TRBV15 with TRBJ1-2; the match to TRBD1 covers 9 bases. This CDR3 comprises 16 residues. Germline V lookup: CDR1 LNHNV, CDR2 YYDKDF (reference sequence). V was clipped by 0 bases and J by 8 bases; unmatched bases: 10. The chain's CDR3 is CATSRDEGQGWPGYTF. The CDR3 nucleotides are TGTGCCACCAGCAGAGATGAGGGACAGGGATGGCCCGGCTACACCTTC.

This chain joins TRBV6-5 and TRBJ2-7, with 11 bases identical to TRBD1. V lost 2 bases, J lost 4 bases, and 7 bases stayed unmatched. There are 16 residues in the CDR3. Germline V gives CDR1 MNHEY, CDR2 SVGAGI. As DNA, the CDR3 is TGTGCCAGCAGTTACAGGACGGACAGGGGGCAATACGAGCAGTACTTC. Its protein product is CASSYRTDRGQYEQYF.

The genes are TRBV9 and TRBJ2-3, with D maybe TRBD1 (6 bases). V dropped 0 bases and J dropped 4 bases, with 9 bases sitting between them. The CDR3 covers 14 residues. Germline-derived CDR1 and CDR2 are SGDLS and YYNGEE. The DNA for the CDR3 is TGTGCCAGCAGCGTAGGGACAGCGGCAGATACGCAGTATTTT. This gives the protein CASSVGTAADTQYF.

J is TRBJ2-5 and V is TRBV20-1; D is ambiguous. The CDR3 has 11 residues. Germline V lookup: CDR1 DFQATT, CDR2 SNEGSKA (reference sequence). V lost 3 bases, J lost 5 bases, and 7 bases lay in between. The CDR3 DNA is TGCAGTGCTAGGGTCGGGGAGACCCAGTACTTC. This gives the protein CSARVGETQYF.

The CDR3 bases are TGTGCCAGCGCTGATATAGCTCAGGCGAACTCTGGGGCCAACGTCCTGACTTTC. Its protein product is CASADIAQANSGANVLTF. V and J are TRBV5-4 and TRBJ2-6; D call uncertain. The germline CDR1 and CDR2 sequences are SGHNT and YYREEE (reference sequence). The CDR3 contains 18 residues. The germline V and J ends were trimmed by 7 bases and 0 bases, with 20 bases remaining between them.

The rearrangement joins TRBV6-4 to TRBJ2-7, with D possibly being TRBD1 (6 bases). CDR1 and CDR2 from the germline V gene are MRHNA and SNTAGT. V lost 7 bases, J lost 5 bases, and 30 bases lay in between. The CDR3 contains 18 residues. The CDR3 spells CASTGPAGGSGESNEQYF. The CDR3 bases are TGTGCCAGCACTGGGCCCGCCGGAGGTTCAGGGGAGTCCAACGAGCAGTACTTC.

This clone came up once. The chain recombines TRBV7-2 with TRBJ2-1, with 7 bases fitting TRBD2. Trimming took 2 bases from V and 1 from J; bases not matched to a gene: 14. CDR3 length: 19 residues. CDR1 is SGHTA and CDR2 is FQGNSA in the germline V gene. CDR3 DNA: TGTGCCAGCAGCTTATCCCCGGGGGGAGACTCCCAATCCTACAATGAGCAGTTCTTC. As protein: CASSLSPGGDSQSYNEQFF.

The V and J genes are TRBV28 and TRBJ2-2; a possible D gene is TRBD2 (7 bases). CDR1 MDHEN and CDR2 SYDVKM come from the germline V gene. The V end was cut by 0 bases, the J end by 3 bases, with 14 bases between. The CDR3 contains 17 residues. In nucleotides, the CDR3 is TGTGCCAGCAGTTTATGGTGGCGGGGGCGGTACACCGGGGAGCTGTTTTTT. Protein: CASSLWWRGRYTGELFF.